Reported below is one T cell receptor (beta chain). The target antigen is unknown. The data derive from a study of breast tumors, draining lymph nodes, adjacent tissues. Study-wide results and limits: Compared with lymph nodes, tumors were less diverse; compared with nontumor tissue, more. Data only fit, rather than demonstrated, lymph node origin of most tumor T cells. Data fit most tumor T cells coming from lymph node, expanding in tumor. Compared with basal-like, luminal-like tumors shared significantly more repertoire with nontumor tissue.

TCRdb re-analysed the multiplex PCR reads in MiXCR, keeping a single row per CDR3 protein. The sample has 23,000 or so distinct CDR3 sequences, 64% seen once. Germline CDR1 is DFQATT and CDR2 is SNEGSKA (reference sequence). Trimming removed 4 bases from V and 3 bases from J, with 13 bases in between. The CDR3 has 14 amino acids. V gene TRBV20-1 combines with J gene TRBJ2-1; the D gene is possibly TRBD1 (6 bases). The sequenced sample was tumor-adjacent breast tissue. The clonotype originates from a female donor with breast cancer. Some clones in this sample may be carry-over from other donors' samples. CDR3 loop: CSAIDRINYNEQFF. DNA for the CDR3: TGCAGTGCTATAGACAGGATAAACTACAATGAGCAGTTCTTC.